A selection of T cell receptor beta chains follows, all from one sample in a study of vaccination effects on CD4 cells after COVID-19. Only in-frame clones appear in the TCRdb table, and some are missing; sequencing was by immunoSEQ multiplex PCR. The table shows 50,000 or so clones, with 67% occurring only once. These receptors' targets are unknown. The sequencing here drew on CD4+ T cells from PBMCs cultured without peptide, taken before COVID-19 vaccination. The receptors come from a human donor who received a COVID-19 vaccine. CDR3s include the opening cysteine and the closing phenylalanine or tryptophan. A D gene is named only where the DNA matches it firmly. Clone sizes are given selectively: once, few, many, or a class where the clone is expanded.

d_call | cdr3_length | clone_size | j_call | v_call | cdr3_aa | cdr3_nt
- | 13 | few | TRBJ1-1 | TRBV3-1/TRBV3-2 | CASMGSQNTEAFF | TGTGCCAGCATGGGATCCCAGAACACTGAAGCTTTCTTT
- | 13 | - | TRBJ2-5 | TRBV2 | CASKQGRGETQYF | TGTGCCAGCAAGCAGGGCCGGGGGGAGACCCAGTACTTC
TRBD1 | 11 | - | TRBJ1-2 | TRBV11-2 | CASSQGAGYTF | TGTGCCAGCAGCCAGGGGGCTGGCTACACCTTC
- | 11 | - | TRBJ1-2 | TRBV25-1 | CASSVGTEYTF | TGTGCCAGCAGTGTGGGAACGGAATACACCTTC
TRBD2 | 14 | - | TRBJ2-2 | TRBV4-3 | CAARAGVNTGELFF | TGCGCTGCACGGGCGGGGGTTAACACCGGGGAGCTGTTTTTT
TRBD1 | 15 | - | TRBJ1-4 | TRBV28 | CASSATGATNEKLFF | TGTGCCAGCAGTGCCACAGGGGCAACTAATGAAAAACTGTTTTTT
- | 16 | once | TRBJ1-4 | TRBV3-1/TRBV3-2 | CASSHGSSAREEKLFF | TGTGCCAGCAGCCACGGTTCGTCGGCAAGGGAGGAAAAACTGTTTTTT
TRBD2 | 14 | - | TRBJ2-3 | TRBV9 | CAHHGLAGGDTQYF | TGTGCCCACCACGGGCTAGCGGGCGGGGATACGCAGTATTTT
- | 14 | - | TRBJ1-1 | TRBV5-1 | CASSLNRGNTEAFF | TGCGCCAGCAGCTTGAATAGGGGAAACACTGAAGCTTTCTTT
TRBD2 | 15 | - | TRBJ2-1 | TRBV3-1/TRBV3-2 | CASSETSGGFSEQFF | TGTGCCAGCAGCGAAACTAGCGGGGGGTTCAGTGAGCAGTTCTTC
- | 13 | - | TRBJ2-3 | TRBV6-5 | CASSTLGLFPLYF | TGTGCCAGCAGTACCCTGGGACTTTTCCCCCTGTATTTT
TRBD1 | 15 | - | TRBJ1-2 | TRBV28 | CASSPRTGGGYGYTF | TGTGCCAGCAGTCCCCGGACAGGGGGCGGCTATGGCTACACCTTC
TRBD1 | 14 | - | TRBJ2-1 | TRBV5-8 | CASSQGQGIGEQFF | TGTGCCAGCAGCCAGGGACAGGGAATAGGCGAGCAGTTCTTC
TRBD2 | 15 | - | TRBJ2-1 | TRBV11-2 | CASSLDPSRGGEQFF | TGTGCCAGCAGCTTAGATCCGTCCCGGGGGGGTGAGCAGTTCTTC
- | 16 | - | TRBJ2-7 | TRBV12-5 | CASGPILRGVHYEQYF | TGTGCTAGTGGTCCAATTTTAAGGGGGGTCCACTACGAGCAGTACTTC
TRBD2 | 17 | - | TRBJ2-7 | TRBV5-1 | CASSLAGRGHQTVEQYF | TGCGCCAGCAGCTTGGCCGGGAGGGGACACCAAACGGTCGAGCAGTACTTC
- | 14 | - | TRBJ2-3 | TRBV7-2 | CASSANVGGNTQYF | TGTGCCAGCAGCGCCAATGTGGGTGGAAATACGCAGTATTTT
- | 19 | many | TRBJ1-1 | TRBV7-9 | CASSLRTGGGLGRGPKAFF | TGTGCCAGCAGCCTACGTACGGGGGGCGGCCTCGGCCGGGGACCCAAAGCTTTCTTT
- | 14 | once | TRBJ2-1 | TRBV6-2/TRBV6-3 | CASSYSMVLDEQFF | TGTGCCAGCAGTTACTCGATGGTGCTAGATGAGCAGTTCTTC
TRBD1 | 16 | - | TRBJ1-6 | TRBV5-1 | CASSQESGTGTSPLHF | TGCGCCAGCAGCCAGGAATCCGGGACAGGGACATCACCCCTCCACTTT
- | 14 | - | TRBJ1-2 | TRBV27 | CASSLRSWDYGYTF | TGTGCCAGCAGTTTGCGGAGTTGGGACTATGGCTACACCTTC
- | 12 | - | TRBJ1-2 | TRBV28 | CASSPRSYGYTF | TGTGCCAGCAGCCCCCGGTCATATGGCTACACCTTC
TRBD2 | 15 | - | TRBJ2-2 | TRBV6-5 | CASIILAGNTGELFF | TGTGCCAGCATTATCCTAGCGGGGAACACCGGGGAGCTGTTTTTT
- | 14 | few | TRBJ1-2 | TRBV20-1 | CSASRADINYGYTF | TGCAGTGCTAGTAGGGCAGACATTAACTATGGCTACACCTTC
- | 15 | once | TRBJ2-1 | TRBV3-1/TRBV3-2 | CASSQVGQFDNEQFF | TGTGCCAGCAGCCAAGTCGGGCAGTTTGATAATGAGCAGTTCTTC
- | 14 | - | TRBJ1-1 | TRBV9 | CASSVAAQNTEAFF | TGTGCCAGCAGCGTAGCCGCACAGAACACTGAAGCTTTCTTT
- | 16 | - | TRBJ2-3 | TRBV5-1 | CASSLEGWRFTDTQYF | TGCGCCAGCAGCTTAGAAGGCTGGAGGTTCACAGATACGCAGTATTTT
TRBD1 | 14 | few | TRBJ2-4 | TRBV7-2 | CASSLPGGWNIQYF | TGTGCCAGCAGCTTACCAGGGGGATGGAACATTCAGTACTTC